This TCR beta chain was recovered during a study of blood T cell repertoires in COVID-19. Method: immunoSEQ multiplex PCR; TCRdb's copy keeps in-frame clones and lacks some. The data show over 250,000 clones, with about nine tenths seen just once and around 5.8% held by the top ten. CDR3 length: 16 residues. The V end lost 1 base, the J end lost 0 bases, and 12 bases lay between the germline ends. Per germline, CDR1 SGHDT and CDR2 YYEEEE. In this sample, this clone turned up once. V gene TRBV5-6 combines with J gene TRBJ2-3; D might be TRBD2 (5 bases). This clonotype originated in a woman aged 45-60 years with COVID-19, enrolled during active disease. Sequenced input: peripheral blood. The CDR3: CASSLYAGTSTDTQYF. Here the CDR3 DNA reads TGTGCCAGCAGCTTGTACGCGGGCACTAGCACAGATACGCAGTATTTT.